Following are 3 T cell receptor beta chains from one sample sequenced in a study of cytomegalovirus exposure and HLA in healthy donors. 13 Jbeta primers and 60 Vbeta primers were used for the PCR. Generated by immunoSEQ multiplex PCR, the TCRdb table keeps only in-frame clones and is missing some. The sample contains 100,000 to 150,000 clones, 66% of which appear only once. Sequenced sample: PBMCs. The receptors here all came from a man younger than 30 in good health and CMV-seronegative.

The genes are TRBV2 and TRBJ1-2; unclear D gene. Trimming shortened V by 8 bases and J by 0 bases, and 7 bases separated the two germline ends. Germline V CDR1 and CDR2: SNHLY, FYNNEI. The CDR3 is made up of 12 amino acids. In DNA form, the CDR3 reads TGTGCCAGCGACGGAGCTAACTATGGCTACACCTTC. This translates into CASDGANYGYTF. The full variable domain, completed using reference TRBV2 and TRBJ1-2, is EPEVTQTPSHQVTQMGQEVILRCVPISNHLYFYWYRQILGQKVEFLVSFYNNEISEKSEIFDDQFSVERPDGSNFTLKIRSTKLEDSAMYFCASDGANYGYTFGSGTRLTVV.

The genes are TRBV18 and TRBJ2-3, with D hard to call. The CDR3 is made up of 12 amino acids. Per the germline V gene, CDR1 is KGHSH and CDR2 is LQKENI. V lost 3 bases and J 6 bases, leaving 7 bases between the germline ends. The CDR3 loop reads CASSPLEDTQYF. In nucleotides, the CDR3 is TGTGCCAGCTCACCCCTTGAGGATACGCAGTATTTT.

The gene calls are TRBV6-5 and TRBJ1-1; no clear D. V lost 5 bases, J lost 5 bases, and 12 bases lay in between. This CDR3 has 13 amino acids. Germline V CDR1 and CDR2: MNHEY, SVGAGI. The CDR3 reads CASSRTWRTEAFF. DNA for the CDR3: TGTGCCAGCAGTCGAACCTGGAGGACTGAAGCTTTCTTT.